This TCR beta chain was observed in a study of cytomegalovirus exposure and HLA in healthy donors (dated 2017 in TCRdb). A note on the overall study: An earlier analysis of approximately 590 of the donors reported more than 250 Gb of sequence data and some 120 million unique TCR beta sequences from roughly 180 million T cells. About 320 gigabases of sequencing data and 70 million to 100 million unique TCR sequences were included in an early release covering around 650 HLA-typed donors. On average, roughly 250,000 unique TCR beta nucleotide sequences were sequenced per donor among 398 genotyped donors of the cohort, with around 19% of those sequences being non-productive. Typing coverage varied by locus: 629-630 donors for A, B, C, DRB1 and DQB1; roughly 520 for DQA1; approximately 570 for DPA1; 450 to 480 for DPB1. Alongside the repertoire data, information on donor age, sex, ethnicity and CMV serostatus was compiled. A later analysis re-examined previously published TCR beta repertoires from about 700 donors and added high-resolution HLA genotyping to investigate patterns of TCR occurrence. HLA typing included class I and class II loci at four-digit resolution. The study used immunosequencing to profile the T cell repertoires of 666 subjects and linked those repertoires to cytomegalovirus serostatus. The study aimed to test whether signatures of past pathogen exposure could be identified by cataloging public T cell receptors. The study combined high-throughput TCR immunosequencing, statistical association of individual TCRs with disease status, and machine learning to predict cytomegalovirus infection status. Among the roughly 400 genotyped donors, around 79% belonged to the genetic ancestry cluster associated with self-reported Caucasian donors. Genome-wide SNP genotypes for about 65% of the 666 donors were used in a later genetic analysis, which treated that subset as a discovery cohort. Rather than drawing on any new phenotypic data, the later analysis identified candidate immune exposures from TCR beta sequences and the way those sequences occurred across donors. In addition to the first cohort of roughly 670 subjects, a separate validation cohort of some 120 different subjects was used. To decide whether each TCR beta V gene segment behaved as functional or pseudogenic, an earlier analysis of 587 of the donors relied on high-throughput TCR beta sequencing. Every repertoire in the discovery cohort had been generated on one and the same sequencing platform. A handful of DR-DQ haplotypes were handled as single units for association and clustering because linkage in the cohort was strong.

General study outcomes and caveats: A later analysis found that TCR association rates varied across HLA loci, with DRB1 alleles showing the most associated TCRs and HLA-C alleles the fewest. An earlier analysis of 587 of the donors showed that most TCR beta V segments appeared in productive rearrangements either about 87% or about 30% of the time, which broadly matched IMGT annotations. A further reported finding was that TCR beta sequences accurately predicted the HLA-A and HLA-B alleles for most subjects in the first cohort. In a later analysis, most CMV-associated TCR beta chains were found to appear HLA-restricted, with HLA associations seemingly driven largely by CMV exposure. A later genetic analysis reported fewer N-insertions in productive TCRs among donors in an Asian-associated ancestry cluster than the roughly 700-donor mean. Linkage disequilibrium might explain the correlated functional status among segregating V segments, but an unknown experimental factor could not be ruled out. Because some donors lacked HLA typing at each locus, the association tests relied only on the typed subset. The authors suggested that the approach could potentially be extended to other disease states and immunological phenotypes. The study listed over 150 TCR beta chains as associated with cytomegalovirus. A later genetic analysis associated a missense DCLRE1C variant with V-gene and J-gene trimming of TCR beta chains, and an independent cohort replicated the association. Across donors, most TCR sequences were observed very rarely, whereas some public TCRs were present in many individuals. Because counts were too low, 15 to 20 rarely observed V segments, including chromosome 9 orphons, were excluded from the earlier analysis of a few hundred of the donors. In a later analysis, several top co-occurrence clusters were reported to appear linked to parvovirus B19, influenza, CMV and Epstein-Barr virus. When HLA alleles, especially DR and DQ, strongly co-occurred, attributing TCR associations to individual alleles was difficult. In a later analysis, HLA-associated TCR beta chains showed more clonal expansion and lower generation probabilities than non-associated chains that were equally common. This cohort had only TCR beta chains sequenced, and the lack of alpha or paired-chain data limited which features could be detected. CMV serostatus was the only immune exposure information available for the cohort. Three of the identified cytomegalovirus-associated TCR beta chains were confirmed in vitro to be specific for cytomegalovirus antigens. The 87-base-pair reads could not distinguish some IMGT-functional V segments, including TRBV6-2 and TRBV6-3, so those segments were excluded. In a later analysis, over 15,000 TCR beta sequences were associated with specific HLA alleles at a false discovery rate of 0.05. The classifier was reported to diagnose cytomegalovirus status with high specificity and sensitivity in both the original cohort and the validation cohort. The sequencing pipeline was judged likely to have produced a cluster of highly shared sequence variants as a technical artifact. Roughly uniform sequencing depth across donors was assumed in presence/absence analyses, although this assumption may not hold.

Library preparation used the immunoSEQ multiplex PCR assay. A mixture of 60 forward primers for TCR Vbeta segments and 13 reverse primers for TCR Jbeta segments was used in the multiplex PCR. The CDR3 region of rearranged TCR beta genes was amplified from genomic DNA by a multiplex PCR assay. Amplified TCR beta libraries were sequenced as 87-base-pair reads on the Illumina HiSeq System. On the study's bioinformatics: A later analysis tallied 75 million to 95 million unique TCR beta chains across the 666 repertoires, and approximately 9.9 million of those chains were shared by two or more donors. Raw reads were error-corrected and collapsed into unique sequences with a nearest-neighbor algorithm that merged closely related sequences to remove PCR and sequencing errors. Alignment of CDR3 sequences to IMGT reference sequences was used to assign V, D and J gene segments. For a sequence to be retained, a match of at least six nucleotides was required to both a V gene segment and a J gene segment. A rearrangement counted as productive if the CDR3 had no stop codons and remained in frame with V and J, and every other rearrangement counted as non-productive. Following IMGT convention, CDR3 was defined as the stretch from the second conserved V-encoded cysteine to the conserved J-encoded phenylalanine. In an earlier analysis of just under 600 of the donors, sequences lacking an unambiguous match to a single V gene segment were excluded. An earlier analysis of 500 to 700 of the donors classified V segments as functional when productive rearrangements were above 56.7% and as segregating when the standard deviation between donors was above 5%. A statistical classification framework was built for diagnosing cytomegalovirus status from the catalog of TCR beta chain sequences. In a later analysis, V and J genes were assigned by comparing TCR nucleotide sequences against IMGT/GENE-DB human TR gene sequences. A later analysis assigned CDR3 sequences and most-parsimonious VDJ recombination scenarios with the TCRdist pipeline. A later analysis defined each TCR beta chain by its CDR3 amino acid sequence plus V-gene family, and excluded reads lacking a unique V-gene family. In a later analysis, 450 to 600 highly shared, low-generation-probability nucleotide sequences were removed to address suspected cross-contamination and a sequencing artifact. For each public chain, a later analysis derived a clonal expansion index from normalized ranks of inferred template counts within each repertoire. A later analysis computed generation probabilities with a VDJ recombination model fitted to out-of-frame rearrangements, and checked the results against IGoR. In a later analysis, TCR-TCR, TCR-HLA and TCR-CMV co-occurrence was scored with hypergeometric tests, and a repertoire-size bias correction was applied to TCR pairs. False discovery rates were estimated in a later analysis by permuting HLA or CMV assignments 20 times. In a later analysis, co-occurring TCRs were grouped with DBSCAN, and TCRdist sequence similarity was added when clustering was performed within HLA-allele-positive subsets. Repertoires with fewer than 30,000 or more than 120,000 public chains were left out of co-occurrence clustering, as were a handful of repertoires with anomalous nucleotide sharing. Held by TCRdb, this immuneACCESS table contains in-frame sequences only and omits some clones. Under half of the omission traces to an unresolved V gene where checked; the cause of the rest is unknown. The DNA was the basis for D and trimming; V, J and clone size are from that table. Present in this sample are about 150,000 clones, roughly 73% of which were seen just once. About 11% of the sample is held by the ten biggest clonotypes.

The cohort comprised some 730 healthy bone marrow donors. All cohort members were sampled while nominally healthy, although unrecorded immune exposures were likely present. The donor tested CMV seropositive, placing the donor among the 289 seropositive members of the cohort. A peripheral blood sample was collected from each donor, and TCR beta sequencing was performed on peripheral blood mononuclear cells. The Qiagen DNeasy Blood Extraction Kit was used to extract genomic DNA from the blood cell samples. The germline V gene (reference sequence) gives CDR1 as LNHDA and CDR2 as SQIVND. Deletion took 3 bases off V and 2 bases off J, with a span of 13 bases between the germline ends. Reading from cysteine to phenylalanine, the CDR3 counts 15 amino acids. Only the CDR3 portion is preserved as DNA: 45 bases, with reading frame beginning at the first base. Comments on this clone: The target of this receptor is not known. Base qualities are not at hand, and no much larger clone is one base apart.

Sequencing was carried out using PBMCs. The sequence is built from TRBV19 and TRBJ1-1; tentative D gene TRBD1, with 5 bases matching. This sequence was found in a man younger than 35 in good health and CMV-seropositive. The sequence in DNA is TGTGCCAGTAGTATTATCTGGACATCCAACACTGAAGCTTTCTTT. Translation gives CASSIIWTSNTEAFF.